This T cell receptor (beta chain) was identified during a study of T cell responses to AZD1222 COVID-19 vaccine. Data came from immunoSEQ multiplex PCR; TCRdb stores just in-frame clones and leaves some out. The profile shows about 130,000 clones, about 90% of them singletons. Notes on this clone: Its antigen is not identified.

Study-level results: Unmutated variant regions reportedly attract nearly half of all spike-specific TCRs. Spike-specific TCR depth and breadth grew after two AZD1222 doses. Spike-wide coverage was observed for vaccine-associated CD4 TCRs, with dominant responses at 160-218 and 743-854. The study sampled repertoires only after the peak T cell response.

This CDR3 comprises 13 residues. Germline lookup yields CDR1 SGHNT and CDR2 YENEEA. V gave up 5 bases and J gave up 4 bases; unmatched junction bases: 3. The rearrangement uses TRBV11-3 and TRBJ2-7, with 9 bases identical to TRBD1. Here the sequenced sample was peripheral blood, taken on day 0 of AZD1222 vaccination. The source is an adult in good health. CDR3 sequence: CASSEGQGYEQYF. The CDR3, as DNA: TGTGCCAGCAGCGAAGGACAGGGGTACGAGCAGTACTTC.